Sequencing of this TCR beta chain was carried out in a study of T cells in women clearing cervical HPV infection. Note on this clone: The sequence runs out 3 residues before the end of the CDR3; the remainder is reconstructed from the germline J gene.

Looked up from germline, CDR1 is DFQATT and CDR2 is SNEGSKA (reference sequence). The V and J ends lost 1 base and 5 bases, in that order; junction bases with no gene match: 10. There are 15 residues in the CDR3. This table comes from immunoSEQ multiplex PCR, and its TCRdb copy is limited to in-frame clones, with some not included. The listing records 36,000 or so clones. This chain connects TRBV20-1 to TRBJ1-2; 7 bases fit TRBD1. The sequenced sample consisted of blood buffy coat. The source is a woman between 18 and 75 years old with a cervical HPV16 infection that either progressed to CIN3+ or cleared (not recorded which). The CDR3 bases that were read are TGCAGTGCTAGAGTCCCGGGACAGACTGGATATGGC. Its protein is CSARVPGQTGYG. The complete CDR3 reads CSARVPGQTGYGYTF.